Reported below is one T cell receptor (beta chain). Antigen unknown. These data originate in a study of T cell repertoires in cytomegalovirus infection. CDR1 and CDR2 (germline): MNHNS, SASEGT. This CDR3 is built from 17 residues. Trimming removed 2 bases from V and 5 bases from J, with 21 bases in between. TCRdb recomputed calls from the reads with MiXCR, one row per CDR3 protein. The profile shows 450,000 to 550,000 distinct CDR3 sequences, under 55% of them singletons. This TCR came from a human donor in good health (CMV status not recorded). Some clones in this sample may be carry-over from other donors' samples. Source: cultured PBMCs, taken from culture after CMV antigen stimulation. The chain joins TRBV6-1 to TRBJ1-2, with D possibly being TRBD1 (5 bases). The CDR3 spells CASSENWDGRWGYGYTF. CDR3 sequence (DNA): TGTGCCAGCAGTGAAAACTGGGACGGCCGATGGGGGTATGGCTACACCTTC.